The clone carrying this TCR beta chain was found a few times. Its antigen is still unknown. This sample was included in a study of beta chain features in type 1 diabetes. Study observations and caveats: Type 1 diabetes patients had moderately but significantly shorter TCRB CDR3s in all four CD4+ subsets. At VDJ recombination sites, type 1 diabetes patients had fewer insertions and more deleted nucleotides. Within the patient group, naive, central memory and Treg TCRB repertoires appeared more similar to each other than within healthy donors.

As every portion of the isolated RNA was reverse transcribed, the sequencing read expressed TCRB transcripts. Only in-frame clones appear in the TCRdb table, and some are missing; sequencing was by immunoSEQ multiplex PCR. The sample shows around 160,000 clones, roughly 9% of them seen only once. Trimming at V came to 4 bases and at J to 6 bases, leaving 6 bases not matched to a gene. This CDR3 spans 15 amino acids. The germline V gene encodes CDR1 SGHNT and CDR2 YYREEE (reference sequence). All sorted populations exceeded 98% purity. This TCR was sampled from a woman in her 30s with type 1 diabetes. The chain carries TRBV5-4 and TRBJ2-7; TRBD2 agrees at 14 bases. The specimen was central memory CD4+ T cells from blood. The CDR3 coding sequence is TGTGCCAGCAGCCGGGGGACTAGCGGGAGCCCCGAGCAGTACTTC. This sequence encodes CASSRGTSGSPEQYF.